Following are 28 T cell receptor beta chains from one sample sequenced in a study of CD8+CD57+ T cells in acquired aplastic anemia. For CDR3 and TCR beta VDJ profiling, genomic DNA was the template used. From the reads, TCRdb called clonotypes with MiXCR, one entry per CDR3 protein. Among hundreds of thousands of distinct CDR3 sequences, about 70% were seen once, and the ten largest hold 3.5% to 4.5%. Sequenced: sorted CD4+, CD8+, or CD8+CD57+ T cells (not recorded which) from PBMCs. The receptors here all came from a human donor in good health, serving as a control.

This clonotype showed up just once. The chain's CDR3 is CASSADRTNEQFF. CDR3 coding DNA: TGTGCCAGCAGCGCCGACAGGACCAATGAGCAGTTCTTC. The genes are TRBV7-2 and TRBJ2-1, with D possibly matching TRBD1 (6 bases). CDR3 length: 13 residues. With 5 bases removed from V and 6 bases from J, the gap between germline ends came to 11 bases. The germline gives CDR1 SGHTA, CDR2 FQGNSA.

This clonotype was counted many times. This chain uses TRBV29-1 with TRBJ1-2; the D is unclear. Trimming took 1 base from V and 6 from J, leaving 6 bases between them. Per the germline V gene, CDR1 is SQVTM and CDR2 is ANQGSEA. This CDR3 region has 11 residues. The CDR3 sequence is CSVEGLDGYTF. The CDR3 DNA reads as TGCAGCGTTGAAGGATTGGATGGCTACACCTTC.

The rearrangement joins TRBV7-2 to TRBJ1-6; D gene unclear. The germline V gene encodes CDR1 SGHTA and CDR2 FQGNSA. V lost 1 base and J 19 bases, leaving 23 bases between the germline ends. The CDR3 length is 15 residues. DNA of the CDR3: TGTGCCAGCAGCTTAGGGGCGCGAGGAAGGAATGAGCAGCACTTT. This encodes CASSLGARGRNEQHF. Complete variable domain (other parts from reference TRBV7-2 and TRBJ1-6): GAGVSQSPSNKVTEKGKDVELRCDPISGHTALYWYRQSLGQGLEFLIYFQGNSAPDKSGLPSDRFSAERTGGSVSTLTIQRTQQEDSAVYLCASSLGARGRNEQHFGNGTRLTVT.

The chain has TRBV6-6 and TRBJ2-2; 14 bases align to TRBD2. Germline lookup yields CDR1 MNHNY and CDR2 SVGAGI (reference sequence). Germline trimming cut 7 bases from V and 2 bases from J; bases unmatched to any gene: 6. CDR3 length: 17 residues. CDR3 nucleotides: TGTGCCAGCAAAAGGACTAGCGGGGGGCTTAACACCGGGGAGCTGTTTTTT. Encoded protein: CASKRTSGGLNTGELFF.

The chain carries TRBV5-1 and TRBJ2-1, with TRBD1 identical over 7 bases. Trimming took 4 bases from V and 9 from J; bases not matched to a gene: 16. The germline V gene encodes CDR1 SGHRS and CDR2 YFSETQ. CDR3 length: 16 residues. Here the CDR3 reads CASSVFEGANGSEQFF. CDR3 nucleotides: TGCGCCAGCAGCGTATTTGAGGGGGCGAATGGAAGTGAGCAGTTCTTC.

Notes on this clonotype: The missing conserved phenylalanine or tryptophan at the end of this CDR3 makes a read error likely. Because the CDR3's place on the DNA is in doubt, the DNA is left out and the CDR3 is given as listed by TCRdb. The chain couples TRBV19 to TRBJ1-6. The CDR3 is 14 amino acids long, termini counted. CDR1 is LNHDA and CDR2 is SQIVND in the germline V gene (reference sequence). Here the CDR3 reads CASSKSNFYGYTHG.

This clonotype was observed a single time. A junction end diverges from the germline sequence, so it may reflect a read error. J is TRBJ1-2 and V is TRBV9, with D uncertain. The CDR3 spans 14 residues. Germline CDR1 and CDR2: SGDLS and YYNGEE. CDR3 region: CASSLSPGDGGSSF. The CDR3 nucleotides read TGTGCCAGCAGCCTCTCCCCTGGGGATGGTGGCTCCTCCTTC.

The chain has TRBV2 and TRBJ2-5; a possible D gene is TRBD2 (5 bases). The V end lost 4 bases, the J end lost 8 bases, and 17 bases lay between the germline ends. The CDR3 runs 14 residues. Germline CDR1 SNHLY, CDR2 FYNNEI. The CDR3, as DNA: TGTGCCAGCAGTGGGTCTAGCCTCCAAGCTACCCAGTACTTC. This codes for CASSGSSLQATQYF. The full variable domain, in which reference TRBV2 and TRBJ2-5 provide the parts outside the CDR3, is EPEVTQTPSHQVTQMGQEVILRCVPISNHLYFYWYRQILGQKVEFLVSFYNNEISEKSEIFDDQFSVERPDGSNFTLKIRSTKLEDSAMYFCASSGSSLQATQYFGPGTRLLVL.

The chain links TRBV7-2 to TRBJ2-1; D gene uncertain. The CDR3 extends over 15 amino acids. The germline CDR1 and CDR2 sequences are SGHTA and FQGNSA. V gave up 6 bases and J gave up 2 bases, with 14 bases separating them. In nucleotides, the CDR3 is TGTGCCAGCAGTCCGCGGTGGAGCACCTACAATGAGCAGTTCTTC. Translation gives CASSPRWSTYNEQFF.

The CDR3 loop is CSAEGRGVGTGNTIYF. The CDR3 bases are TGCAGTGCGGAAGGGAGAGGAGTTGGAACTGGAAACACCATATATTTT. The gene calls are TRBV20-1 and TRBJ1-3; D is unresolved. CDR3 length: 16 amino acids. V gave up 6 bases and J gave up 2 bases, with 20 bases separating them. Germline assignment: CDR1 DFQATT and CDR2 SNEGSKA (reference sequence).

This clonotype was counted a single time. The chain is built from TRBV20-1 and TRBJ2-2, with 7 positions matching TRBD1. The germline V gene has CDR1 DFQATT and CDR2 SNEGSKA (reference sequence). This CDR3 region has 17 residues. Germline trimming cut 7 bases from V and 0 bases from J; bases unmatched to any gene: 14. The CDR3 protein is CSVVRGTGTANTGELFF. CDR3 DNA: TGCAGTGTAGTCAGGGGGACGGGCACAGCGAACACCGGGGAGCTGTTTTTT.

The chain has TRBV10-3 and TRBJ1-5; D is uncertain. Germline assignment: CDR1 ENHRY and CDR2 SYGVKD. This CDR3 has 13 amino acids. Trimming removed 4 bases from V and 4 bases from J, with 8 bases in between. The CDR3 sequence: CAISGGENQPQHF. The CDR3 DNA reads as TGTGCCATCAGTGGCGGGGAAAATCAGCCCCAGCATTTT.

The sample holds one count of this clonotype. An end of the junction does not agree with germline; a read error may underlie this. The J gene is TRBJ2-3, the V gene TRBV20-1; 7 nucleotides line up with TRBD2. CDR1 DFQATT and CDR2 SNEGSKA come from the germline V gene (reference sequence). This CDR3 is 13 amino acids long. The chain's CDR3 is CSAARGVTDTQYF. DNA of the CDR3: TGCAGTGCGGCACGGGGGGTCACAGATACGCAGTACTTT.

This chain uses TRBV20-1 with TRBJ1-6; D unresolved. From germline, CDR1 is DFQATT and CDR2 SNEGSKA (reference sequence). CDR3 length: 12 residues. V gave up 1 base and J gave up 17 bases, with 15 bases separating them. CDR3 coding DNA: TGCAGTGCTAGAGGCCCAGGCTCGCCGATCCACTTT. It translates to CSARGPGSPIHF.

This clonotype came up many times. The chain employs TRBV9 and TRBJ1-3, with D possibly matching TRBD1 (6 bases). The V and J ends lost 3 bases and 2 bases respectively, with 18 bases between them. The CDR3 extends over 17 amino acids. Per the germline V gene, CDR1 is SGDLS and CDR2 is YYNGEE. As DNA, the CDR3 is TGTGCCAGCAGCGCCCGACTTGAGGGGGTCACTGGAAACACCATATATTTT. It encodes CASSARLEGVTGNTIYF. Based on the CDR3 plus reference TRBV9 and TRBJ1-3, the full variable domain is DSGVTQTPKHLITATGQRVTLRCSPRSGDLSVYWYQQSLDQGLQFLIQYYNGEERAKGNILERFSAQQFPDLHSELNLSSLELGDSALYFCASSARLEGVTGNTIYFGEGSWLTVV.

The sample holds many counts of this clonotype. This chain links TRBV9 with TRBJ2-3; no clear D gene. Germline V CDR1 and CDR2: SGDLS, YYNGEE. The CDR3 totals 12 residues. Trimming pared 3 bases from V and 2 bases from J, leaving 4 bases between. This chain's CDR3 is CASSGITDTQYF. As DNA, the CDR3 is TGTGCCAGCAGCGGGATCACAGATACGCAGTATTTT.

Of note for this clonotype: Likely a read error: the CDR3 ends without its conserved phenylalanine or tryptophan. The DNA is omitted, as the CDR3 cannot be located on it reliably, and the CDR3 follows TCRdb's listing. The genes are TRBV2 and TRBJ1-2; the table names TRBD1, a call not compared with the DNA. Germline V lookup: CDR1 SNHLY, CDR2 FYNNEI. The CDR3 extends over 14 residues, inclusive of both ends. This CDR3 reads CASSSSPIQYGYGT.

The chain recombines TRBV19 with TRBJ2-7; TRBD1 might be the D (7 bases). CDR1 is LNHDA, CDR2 SQIVND, per germline (reference sequence). This CDR3 spans 15 amino acids. The V and J ends lost 1 base and 7 bases respectively, with 17 bases between them. DNA for the CDR3: TGTGCCAGTAGTATAGGTCGCAGGGGGGCCAATGAGCAGTACTTC. Translating gives CASSIGRRGANEQYF.

Turning to this clonotype: Because it lacks the conserved phenylalanine or tryptophan at the end, this CDR3 is likely a read error. This sequence joins TRBV12-3 or TRBV12-4 and TRBJ1-2; 7 bases fit TRBD1. With 6 bases clipped from V and 7 bases from J, the junction kept 8 bases outside the gene matches. The CDR3 has 13 residues. The CDR3 DNA follows: TGTGCCAGCAGGATAAAGACAGGGTTTGGCTACACCCTC. Its protein product is CASRIKTGFGYTL.

The chain recombines TRBV2 with TRBJ2-7; a possible D gene is TRBD1 (6 bases). The CDR3 runs to 12 residues. Germline-derived CDR1 and CDR2 are SNHLY and FYNNEI. V was pared by 6 bases and J by 3 bases, with 9 bases between. CDR3 residues: CASSEGDYEQYV. In nucleotides, the CDR3 is TGTGCCAGCAGCGAGGGGGACTACGAGCAGTACGTC.

Concerning this clonotype itself: Since no conserved phenylalanine or tryptophan closes the CDR3, a read error is the likely cause. Because the CDR3's place on the DNA is in doubt, the DNA is left out and the CDR3 is given as listed by TCRdb. This rearrangement joins TRBV7-9 to TRBJ2-5; the DNA was not compared with TRBD1, the D call given in the table. The CDR3 has 8 amino acids, counting both end residues. Germline V gene lookup returns CDR1 SEHNR and CDR2 FQNEAQ (reference sequence). The CDR3 protein is CASSLGGA.

Notes on this clonotype: One end of the junction fails to match germline, which may point to a read error. The V gene is TRBV7-3, the J gene TRBJ2-7; D perhaps matches TRBD2 (5 bases). The germline CDR1 and CDR2 sequences are SGHTA and FQGTGA. The CDR3 is 14 residues long. CDR3 sequence: CASSVSRRGSHETF. The CDR3 nucleotides are TGTGCCAGCAGCGTGTCGAGACGCGGGTCACACGAGACCTTC. The variable domain in full, with the rest retrieved from reference TRBV7-3 and TRBJ2-7, is GAGVSQTPSNKVTEKGKYVELRCDPISGHTALYWYRQSLGQGPEFLIYFQGTGAADDSGLPNDRFFAVRPEGSVSTLKIQRTERGDSAVYLCASSVSRRGSHETFGPGTRLTVT.

This clonotype was seen many times. The gene calls are TRBV20-1 and TRBJ1-4; D may be TRBD1 (5 bases). The CDR3 runs 12 residues. The germline gives CDR1 DFQATT, CDR2 SNEGSKA (reference sequence). V dropped 4 bases and J dropped 7 bases, with 10 bases sitting between them. The CDR3 here is CSATGTGEKLFF. CDR3 DNA sequence: TGCAGTGCTACGGGGACGGGTGAAAAACTGTTTTTT.

This clonotype was observed many times. The CDR3 nucleotides read TGTGCCAGCTCGAACGTGGCGGGATATGGCTACACCTTC. It encodes CASSNVAGYGYTF. This chain connects TRBV2 to TRBJ1-2; D gene uncertain. The CDR3 contains 13 residues. Germline-derived CDR1 and CDR2 are SNHLY and FYNNEI. V dropped 8 bases and J dropped 5 bases, with 15 bases sitting between them.

The chain has TRBV2 and TRBJ1-2; TRBD1 aligns across 10 bases. Trimming cost V 6 bases and J 5 bases; bases outside gene matches: 6. Germline V gives CDR1 SNHLY, CDR2 FYNNEI. The CDR3 has 14 residues. CDR3 nucleotides: TGTGCCAGCAGAGGACAGGGGGGCGGGTATGGCTACACCTTC. Encoded protein: CASRGQGGGYGYTF.

At least ten counts were recorded for this clonotype. This rearrangement joins TRBV9 to TRBJ2-2; D perhaps matches TRBD2 (6 bases). Between the trimmed V and J ends, which lost 6 bases and 4 bases, there was a span of 16 bases. Germline assignment: CDR1 SGDLS and CDR2 YYNGEE. The CDR3 totals 15 residues. The CDR3 loop reads CASTNERGGTGELFF. Written as DNA, the CDR3 is TGTGCCAGCACCAACGAACGGGGAGGCACCGGGGAGCTGTTTTTT.

The genes are TRBV7-2 and TRBJ2-7; D remains unclear. The CDR3 covers 11 residues. V lost 6 bases and J 5 bases, leaving 8 bases between the germline ends. The germline V gene encodes CDR1 SGHTA and CDR2 FQGNSA. CDR3 region: CASRMAHEQYF. CDR3 DNA sequence: TGTGCCAGCAGGATGGCTCACGAGCAGTACTTC.

The genes are TRBV10-1 and TRBJ2-3; 9 positions match TRBD2. V lost 3 bases and J lost 1; bases outside the gene matches: 5. The CDR3 covers 16 residues. Looked up from germline, CDR1 is WNHNN and CDR2 is SYGVQD (reference sequence). In nucleotides, the CDR3 is TGCGCCAGCAGTGACGGGACTAGCATTGGCACAGATACGCAGTATTTT. It specifies CASSDGTSIGTDTQYF.